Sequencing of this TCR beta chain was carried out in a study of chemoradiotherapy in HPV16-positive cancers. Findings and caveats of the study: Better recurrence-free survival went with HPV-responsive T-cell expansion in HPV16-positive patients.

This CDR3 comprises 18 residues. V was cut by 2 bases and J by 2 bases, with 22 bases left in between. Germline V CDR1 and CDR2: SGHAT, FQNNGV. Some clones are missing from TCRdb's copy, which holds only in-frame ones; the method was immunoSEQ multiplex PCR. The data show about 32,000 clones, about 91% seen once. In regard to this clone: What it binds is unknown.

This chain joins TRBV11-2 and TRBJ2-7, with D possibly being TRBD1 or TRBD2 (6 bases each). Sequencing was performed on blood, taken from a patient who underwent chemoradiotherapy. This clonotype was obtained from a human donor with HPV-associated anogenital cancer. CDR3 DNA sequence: TGTGCCAGCAGCTTATCGACCGGGGGACAACTCATAACCTACGAGCAGTACTTC. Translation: CASSLSTGGQLITYEQYF. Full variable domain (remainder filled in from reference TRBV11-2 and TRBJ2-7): EAGVAQSPRYKIIEKRQSVAFWCNPISGHATLYWYQQILGQGPKLLIQFQNNGVVDDSQLPKDRFSAERLKGVDSTLKIQPAKLEDSAVYLCASSLSTGGQLITYEQYFGPGTRLTVT.